This TCR beta chain was recorded in a study of Graves' ophthalmopathy and Graves' hyperthyroidism. Using RNA transcripts, the TCR beta CDR3 regions were amplified. First-round RT-PCR used HTBI primers; second-round multiplex PCR followed. Via MiXCR, TCRdb re-called the multiplex PCR reads, giving one row per CDR3 protein. The table lists 600,000 to 950,000 distinct CDR3 sequences, roughly 40% of them singletons, with less than 55% in the top ten. The sequenced sample was peripheral blood. The clonotype was recovered from an adult man with Graves' ophthalmopathy.

The CDR3: CASSWVGYTEAFF. The CDR3 nucleotides are TGTGCCAGCAGTTGGGTTGGGTACACTGAAGCTTTCTTT. The chain carries TRBV25-1 and TRBJ1-1; D unresolved. V dropped 5 bases and J dropped 3 bases, with 10 bases sitting between them. Germline V CDR1 and CDR2: MGHDK, SYGVNS. The CDR3 loop spans 13 amino acids.